Listed here are 23 T cell receptor beta chains from one sample, sequenced in a study of cytomegalovirus exposure and HLA in healthy donors. PCR employed 60 Vbeta and 13 Jbeta primers. Clones were sequenced by immunoSEQ multiplex PCR, and TCRdb holds only the in-frame ones, with some missing. The sample lists about 190,000 clones; more than 65% were seen once. Sequences were obtained from PBMCs. Receptors originate from a man in his forties in good health and CMV-seropositive.

The J gene is TRBJ2-7, the V gene TRBV5-4; 7 bases align to TRBD1. Germline CDR1 and CDR2: SGHNT and YYREEE (reference sequence). The CDR3 spans 12 residues. V trimming: 2 bases; J trimming: 6 bases; junction bases outside the gene matches: 2. The CDR3, as DNA: TGTGCCAGCAGCTTAGACAGGGCCGAGCAGTACTTC. Encoded protein: CASSLDRAEQYF.

This sequence joins TRBV6-1 and TRBJ1-6, with 8 nucleotides matching TRBD1. The CDR3 runs 15 residues. V trimming: 0 bases; J trimming: 10 bases; junction bases outside the gene matches: 5. Germline V gene data show CDR1 as MNHNS and CDR2 as SASEGT. This CDR3 reads CASSEARTGNSPLHF. DNA of the CDR3: TGTGCCAGCAGTGAAGCTAGGACAGGGAACTCACCCCTCCACTTT.

The rearrangement joins TRBV28 to TRBJ2-7; 7 bases are shared with TRBD2. Germline values: CDR1 MDHEN, CDR2 SYDVKM. V was clipped by 8 bases and J by 5 bases; unmatched bases: 12. The length of the CDR3 is 14 residues. CDR3 nucleotide sequence: TGTGCCAGCTTTAGTGGGGGGGGTGGGGACGAGCAGTACTTC. Translating gives CASFSGGGGDEQYF.

The rearrangement joins TRBV18 to TRBJ2-1; 9 bases are a match to TRBD1. CDR3 length: 15 amino acids. Germline CDR1 reads KGHSH; CDR2 reads LQKENI. V dropped 3 bases and J dropped 5; count of bases not matched to a gene: 5. The CDR3 here is CASSPRDRVNNEQFF. As DNA, the CDR3 is TGTGCCAGCTCACCCCGGGACAGGGTGAACAATGAGCAGTTCTTC.

CDR3 protein: CASSSLSYEQYF. The CDR3 bases are TGTGCCAGCAGCTCCCTCTCCTACGAGCAGTACTTC. This sequence joins TRBV5-6 and TRBJ2-7; D uncertain. This CDR3 spans 12 amino acids. Germline V gene sequence: CDR1 SGHDT, CDR2 YYEEEE. Trimming stripped 3 bases from V and 0 bases from J, with 4 bases between.

The chain employs TRBV5-1 and TRBJ1-4; D not resolved. Germline assignment: CDR1 SGHRS and CDR2 YFSETQ. The germline V and J ends were trimmed by 2 bases and 7 bases, with 12 bases remaining between them. This CDR3 region has 14 residues. The DNA of the CDR3 is TGCGCCAGCAGCTTTCACGCCGCGGGTGAAAAACTGTTTTTT. Protein: CASSFHAAGEKLFF.

The V and J genes are TRBV29-1 and TRBJ1-1; possibly TRBD1 for D (6 bases). There are 14 residues in the CDR3. The V end lost 6 bases, the J end lost 3 bases, and 17 bases lay between the germline ends. CDR1 is SQVTM, CDR2 ANQGSEA, per germline. CDR3 sequence reads: CSVHRDTVDTEAFF. CDR3 coding DNA: TGCAGCGTACACCGGGACACCGTAGACACTGAAGCTTTCTTT.

This chain uses TRBV7-2 with TRBJ2-1; TRBD2 matches at 13 bases. Trimming removed 6 bases from V and 9 bases from J; junction bases left unmatched: 8. The CDR3 extends over 15 amino acids. The germline CDR1 and CDR2 sequences are SGHTA and FQGNSA. DNA of the CDR3: TGTGCCAGCAGTCAAGGGACTAGCGGGATACGTGAGCAGTTCTTC. Amino acids: CASSQGTSGIREQFF.

The chain carries TRBV6-6 and TRBJ2-5; TRBD1 aligns across 8 bases. The J call may be in error: the DNA end matches TRBJ2-7 better. The CDR3 sequence is 14 residues long. CDR1 is MNHNY and CDR2 is SVGAGI in the germline V gene (reference sequence). The CDR3 coding sequence is TGTGCCAGCAGTTACTCAGGACAGGGCTACGAGCAGTACTTC. It encodes CASSYSGQGYEQYF.

The V call is TRBV5-6, the J call TRBJ1-6; possibly TRBD1 for D (5 bases). Germline CDR1 SGHDT, CDR2 YYEEEE. The ends were cut back, 3 bases at V and 9 bases at J, with 19 bases in the middle. The CDR3 spans 16 residues. The DNA of the CDR3 is TGTGCCAGCAGCTCCGCGGCAGGAGGGGAATTTTCACCCCTCCACTTT. Protein: CASSSAAGGEFSPLHF.

This chain joins TRBV6-1 and TRBJ2-4, with no clear D. Trimming pared 7 bases from V and 8 bases from J, leaving 15 bases between. Germline CDR1 reads MNHNS; CDR2 reads SASEGT. The length of the CDR3 is 13 residues. This CDR3 is CASTPESQDIQYF. DNA for the CDR3: TGTGCCAGCACCCCCGAGTCTCAGGACATTCAGTACTTC.

Details on this clone: At one boundary the junction diverges from the germline segment, which might be a read error. The rearrangement links TRBV7-8 to TRBJ2-2; 11 positions match TRBD1. The germline V gene encodes CDR1 SGHVS and CDR2 FQNEAQ. The CDR3 runs 15 residues. CDR3 bases: TGTGCCAGCAGCCCCGTCACAGGGACAGGGGGGGGGCTGTTTTTT. Residues: CASSPVTGTGGGLFF.

The chain combines TRBV6-6 with TRBJ2-3, with 7 bases that match TRBD2. Germline values: CDR1 MNHNY, CDR2 SVGAGI (reference sequence). The CDR3 loop spans 14 amino acids. The V segment lost 6 bases and the J segment 0 bases; nucleotides outside the gene matches: 3. The CDR3 DNA reads as TGTGCCAGCAGGCGGGACTATAGCACAGATACGCAGTATTTT. This codes for CASRRDYSTDTQYF.

In its sample, this clone was seen once. V usage is TRBV19 and J usage is TRBJ2-5, with 10 bases fitting TRBD2. V lost 6 bases to trimming and J lost 3 bases; unmatched junction nucleotides: 7. Looked up from germline, CDR1 is LNHDA and CDR2 is SQIVND (reference sequence). The CDR3 covers 15 residues. CDR3 region: CASSSSGLAEETQYF. The CDR3 nucleotides read TGTGCCAGTAGCTCCTCCGGACTAGCGGAAGAGACCCAGTACTTC.

This clone has only a few counts. The chain uses TRBV28 and TRBJ2-7; 9 bases map to TRBD2. Germline V gene sequence: CDR1 MDHEN, CDR2 SYDVKM. The ends lost 6 bases at V and 0 bases at J; junction bases unmatched: 18. The CDR3 loop spans 19 amino acids. CDR3 DNA: TGTGCCAGCAGCCAAGACTGGCGGCCAGCTAGCGGGATCTCCTACGAGCAGTACTTC. Residues: CASSQDWRPASGISYEQYF. Based on the CDR3 plus reference TRBV28 and TRBJ2-7, the full variable domain is DVKVTQSSRYLVKRTGEKVFLECVQDMDHENMFWYRQDPGLGLRLIYFSYDVKMKEKGDIPEGYSVSREKKERFSLILESASTNQTSMYLCASSQDWRPASGISYEQYFGPGTRLTVT.

The rearrangement links TRBV19 to TRBJ1-2; perhaps TRBD1 as D (6 bases). Trimming pared 6 bases from V and 4 bases from J, leaving 15 bases between. This CDR3 has 14 amino acids. The germline V gene encodes CDR1 LNHDA and CDR2 SQIVND (reference sequence). DNA of the CDR3: TGTGCCAGTAGCCAGGACAGACTTTTCTATGGCTACACCTTC. Protein sequence: CASSQDRLFYGYTF.

This sequence joins TRBV5-4 and TRBJ2-7; D may be TRBD2 (7 bases). The CDR3 runs to 14 residues. Germline values: CDR1 SGHNT, CDR2 YYREEE (reference sequence). V was shortened by 2 bases and J by 5 bases, with 14 bases between the two germline ends. DNA for the CDR3: TGTGCCAGCAGCTTTTTAGGGGGGGCCGACGAGCAGTACTTC. Translation gives CASSFLGGADEQYF. Drawing the rest from reference TRBV5-4 and TRBJ2-7, the complete variable domain is ETGVTQSPTHLIKTRGQQVTLRCSSQSGHNTVSWYQQALGQGPQFIFQYYREEENGRGNFPPRFSGLQFPNYSSELNVNALELDDSALYLCASSFLGGADEQYFGPGTRLTVT.

The chain is built from TRBV13 and TRBJ2-7; 9 positions agree with TRBD1. Losses at the gene ends were 5 bases for V and 4 bases for J; bases not matched to a gene: 6. The germline V gene encodes CDR1 PRHDT and CDR2 FYEKMQ (reference sequence). CDR3 size: 14 residues. CDR3 sequence: CASSMTGGGYEQYF. CDR3 nucleotides: TGTGCCAGCAGCATGACAGGGGGTGGGTACGAGCAGTACTTC.

This rearrangement joins TRBV5-5 to TRBJ2-2; 9 bases fit TRBD1. Germline values: CDR1 SGHKS, CDR2 YYEKEE (reference sequence). The J segment lost 3 bases and the V segment lost 4 bases, leaving 4 bases of the junction unmatched. The CDR3 length is 15 residues. CDR3 nucleotide sequence: TGTGCCAGCAGCCCGTGGACAGGGGACACCGGGGAGCTGTTTTTT. Translating it yields CASSPWTGDTGELFF.

For the CDR3, the DNA is TGTGCCAGCAGTCACGGACAGGGGGGGACTAATGAAAAACTGTTTTTT. Protein sequence: CASSHGQGGTNEKLFF. This rearrangement joins TRBV4-2 to TRBJ1-4; 10 bases are shared with TRBD1. Trimming at V came to 6 bases and at J to 2 bases, leaving 6 bases not matched to a gene. There are 16 residues in the CDR3. Germline V gene lookup returns CDR1 LGHNA and CDR2 YNFKEQ.

The chain is built from TRBV14 and TRBJ1-1; D is possibly TRBD1 (5 bases). Per germline, CDR1 SGHDN and CDR2 FVKESK. V lost 3 bases to trimming and J lost 0 bases, with 17 bases between them. This CDR3 spans 17 amino acids. The CDR3 sequence: CASSQSGVRGVNTEAFF. DNA for the CDR3: TGTGCCAGCAGCCAGTCGGGGGTCCGGGGGGTGAACACTGAAGCTTTCTTT. The full variable domain, rest sourced from reference TRBV14 and TRBJ1-1, is EAGVTQFPSHSVIEKGQTVTLRCDPISGHDNLYWYRRVMGKEIKFLLHFVKESKQDESGMPNNRFLAERTGGTYSTLKVQPAELEDSGVYFCASSQSGVRGVNTEAFFGQGTRLTVV.

The J gene is TRBJ2-3, the V gene TRBV12-5; no clear D gene. CDR1 LGHNT and CDR2 FRNRAP come from the germline V gene. Trimming cost V 0 bases and J 6 bases, with 7 bases left between them. The CDR3 extends over 13 amino acids. As DNA, the CDR3 is TGTGCTAGTGGTTTGGTATCGTTCGATACGCAGTATTTT. It codes for CASGLVSFDTQYF.

The chain joins TRBV7-9 to TRBJ2-7, with TRBD1 matching over 7 bases. This CDR3 region has 14 residues. Germline V gives CDR1 SEHNR, CDR2 FQNEAQ (reference sequence). V lost 4 bases, J lost 5 bases, and 8 bases stayed unmatched. The CDR3 nucleotides read TGTGCCAGCAGCTCTCAGACCGGGACAGACGAGCAGTACTTC. Its translation is CASSSQTGTDEQYF.